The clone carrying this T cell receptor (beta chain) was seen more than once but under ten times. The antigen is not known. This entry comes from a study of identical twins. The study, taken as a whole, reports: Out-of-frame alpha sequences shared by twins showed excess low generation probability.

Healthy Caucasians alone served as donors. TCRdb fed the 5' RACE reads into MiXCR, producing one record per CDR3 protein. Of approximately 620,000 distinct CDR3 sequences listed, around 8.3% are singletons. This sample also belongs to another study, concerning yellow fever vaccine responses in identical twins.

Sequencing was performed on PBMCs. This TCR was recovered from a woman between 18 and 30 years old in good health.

The CDR3: CASSLEVVPYEQYF. In DNA, the CDR3 is TGCGCCAGCAGCTTGGAGGTAGTTCCCTACGAGCAGTACTTC. V gene TRBV5-1 combines with J gene TRBJ2-7, with D unresolved. Germline V gene data show CDR1 as SGHRS and CDR2 as YFSETQ. The V gene lost 0 bases and the J gene lost 2 bases, with 9 bases spanning the gap. The CDR3 runs to 14 residues.